This T cell receptor (beta chain) is from a study of cytomegalovirus exposure and HLA in healthy donors. The overall study: Caucasian-associated ancestry cluster membership applied to about 80% of around 400 genotyped donors. Study-wide results and limits: Accurate prediction of most subjects' HLA-A and HLA-B alleles from TCR beta sequences was reported.

This clone was counted only a few times. No antigen is known for it. V lost 2 bases and J lost 5; bases outside the gene matches: 9. The CDR3 spans 16 residues. Germline assignment: CDR1 MNHNY and CDR2 SVGAGI (reference sequence). PCR involved 60 Vbeta and 13 Jbeta primers. Profiled with immunoSEQ multiplex PCR; TCRdb holds only in-frame clones, not every one. The table lists around 130,000 clones, 80% to 85% of them singletons, with less than 2.5% in the top ten. The chain combines TRBV6-6 with TRBJ2-7; 10 bases match TRBD1. The sequence was obtained from a middle-aged woman in good health and CMV-seronegative. The sequenced sample consisted of PBMCs. The CDR3 nucleotides are TGTGCCAGCAGTTACACGAAGACAGGGGGCTTCCACGAGCAGTACTTC. Amino acid sequence: CASSYTKTGGFHEQYF.